The 18 T cell receptor beta chains below were found in one sample sequenced in a study of molecular identifiers for immune sequencing clone quantification. TCRdb fed the PCR reads into MiXCR, producing one record per CDR3 protein. Found here are around 480,000 distinct CDR3 sequences, around 25% of them singletons; the top ten hold under 0.8%. Sequenced: naive CD8+ T cells from blood, with Jurkat cell RNA spiked in. The subset is: FACS-sorted CD8+CD4-CCR7+CD45RA+ naive T cells. These receptors were collected from a human donor in good health. Some libraries in this study had Jurkat cell RNA spiked in.

The chain couples TRBV7-9 to TRBJ2-7; D is possibly TRBD2 (6 bases). This CDR3 has 14 amino acids. Deletions cut 5 bases from V and 3 bases from J, with 14 bases between. Germline V CDR1 and CDR2: SEHNR, FQNEAQ (reference sequence). The CDR3 spells CASSGGTLYYEQYF. The CDR3 nucleotides read TGTGCCAGCAGCGGGGGGACCCTCTACTACGAGCAGTACTTC.

This clonotype was counted at least ten times. This sequence joins TRBV29-1 and TRBJ2-3; D is unresolved. Germline values: CDR1 SQVTM, CDR2 ANQGSEA. The CDR3 has 15 amino acids. Trimming shortened V by 4 bases and J by 2 bases, and 16 bases separated the two germline ends. DNA for the CDR3: TGCAGCGTTGTGCTAATCGACACCTACACAGATACGCAGTATTTT. Encoded protein: CSVVLIDTYTDTQYF.

This clonotype came up a few times. CDR3: CASSFDSHTDTQYF. In nucleotides, the CDR3 is TGTGCCAGCAGCTTCGACTCGCACACAGATACGCAGTATTTT. This rearrangement joins TRBV9 to TRBJ2-3; D gene uncertain. Trimming stripped 4 bases from V and 2 bases from J, with 11 bases between. Germline values: CDR1 SGDLS, CDR2 YYNGEE. The CDR3 has 14 amino acids. Supplemented by reference TRBV9 and TRBJ2-3, the full variable domain reads DSGVTQTPKHLITATGQRVTLRCSPRSGDLSVYWYQQSLDQGLQFLIQYYNGEERAKGNILERFSAQQFPDLHSELNLSSLELGDSALYFCASSFDSHTDTQYFGPGTRLTVL.

The chain couples TRBV6-2 or TRBV6-3 to TRBJ2-7, with D perhaps TRBD1 or TRBD2 (5 bases each). The CDR3 loop spans 18 amino acids. The V gene lost 4 bases and the J gene lost 0 bases, with 22 bases spanning the gap. The germline gives CDR1 MNHEY, CDR2 SVGEGT. CDR3 sequence reads: CASSSSDFGMGPSYEQYF. CDR3 DNA: TGTGCCAGCAGTTCCTCGGACTTCGGCATGGGGCCCTCCTACGAGCAGTACTTC.

In regard to this clonotype: The junction differs from germline at one of its ends, possibly a read error. The chain couples TRBV27 to TRBJ2-5; 9 bases map to TRBD2. Germline loops: CDR1 MNHEY, CDR2 SMNVEV (reference sequence). CDR3 length: 15 residues. CDR3 residues: CAGSPTTSGEETQYF. DNA for the CDR3: TGTGCCGGCAGTCCCACGACTAGCGGAGAAGAGACCCAGTACTTC.

The V call is TRBV2, the J call TRBJ1-1; the D is unclear. The length of the CDR3 is 9 residues. CDR1 SNHLY and CDR2 FYNNEI come from the germline V gene. The V and J ends lost 4 bases and 10 bases respectively, with 4 bases between them. CDR3 nucleotides: TGTGCCAGCAGTGTGCGAGCTTTCTTT. Protein: CASSVRAFF.

V is TRBV7-9 and J is TRBJ2-6, with D possibly TRBD2 on 6 matching bases. V lost 5 bases and J lost 3, with 8 bases in between. CDR1 and CDR2 from the germline V gene are SEHNR and FQNEAQ (reference sequence). This CDR3 comprises 14 residues. CDR3 in DNA: TGTGCCAGCAGCCCGGAGGGTGGGGCCAACGTCCTGACTTTC. Translation: CASSPEGGANVLTF.

This chain uses TRBV12-3 or TRBV12-4 with TRBJ2-7; 8 bases are shared with TRBD1. Trimming removed 6 bases from V and 5 bases from J; junction bases left unmatched: 9. The length of the CDR3 is 14 residues. DNA of the CDR3: TGTGCCAGCAGAACTGGGACAGGAGCCCACGAGCAGTACTTC. Translation: CASRTGTGAHEQYF.

With respect to this clonotype: The junction differs from germline at one of its ends, possibly a read error. The chain combines TRBV5-6 with TRBJ1-3, with TRBD1 as a possible D gene (5 bases). The germline gives CDR1 SGHDT, CDR2 YYEEEE. The CDR3 runs 14 residues. In nucleotides, the CDR3 is TGTGCCAGCAGCTTGGAAGGGACTGGAAGCACCATATATTTT. Amino acids: CASSLEGTGSTIYF. Drawing the rest from reference TRBV5-6 and TRBJ1-3, the complete variable domain is DAGVTQSPTHLIKTRGQQVTLRCSPKSGHDTVSWYQQALGQGPQFIFQYYEEEERQRGNFPDRFSGHQFPNYSSELNVNALLLGDSALYLCASSLEGTGSTIYFGEGSWLTVV.

A word on this clonotype: The junction departs from the called germline gene at one end, perhaps through a read error. In DNA, the CDR3 is TGTGCCAGCGGCTTGACGACTAGCAACTACGAGCAGTACTTC. This codes for CASGLTTSNYEQYF. V is TRBV7-9 and J is TRBJ2-7; 7 positions agree with TRBD2. Germline V CDR1 and CDR2: SEHNR, FQNEAQ (reference sequence). The CDR3 contains 14 residues.

This clonotype was observed many times. V usage is TRBV6-2 or TRBV6-3 and J usage is TRBJ1-1, with D possibly being TRBD1 (5 bases). Trimming shortened V by 2 bases and J by 6 bases, and 13 bases separated the two germline ends. CDR1 MNHEY and CDR2 SVGEGT come from the germline V gene. The CDR3 is 14 amino acids. The CDR3 loop reads CASSYGMGVSEAFF. Written as DNA, the CDR3 is TGTGCCAGCAGTTACGGGATGGGGGTTTCTGAAGCTTTCTTT.

In its sample, this clonotype was seen a few times. The rearrangement links TRBV7-9 to TRBJ2-7; 9 nucleotides agree with TRBD1. V gave up 5 bases and J gave up 0 bases; unmatched junction bases: 8. The CDR3 covers 16 residues. The germline CDR1 and CDR2 sequences are SEHNR and FQNEAQ (reference sequence). CDR3 DNA: TGTGCCAGCAGCGCGAAAGGGACAGGGTACTCCTACGAGCAGTACTTC. Amino acids: CASSAKGTGYSYEQYF.

This clonotype showed up many times. The chain uses TRBV7-2 and TRBJ1-1, with D unclear. V lost 3 bases to trimming and J lost 6 bases, with 14 bases between them. The germline V gene has CDR1 SGHTA and CDR2 FQGNSA. The CDR3 is made up of 14 amino acids. The CDR3 DNA sequence: TGTGCCAGCAGCTTCCCCCACCCCGGCGCTGAAGCTTTCTTT. This gives the protein CASSFPHPGAEAFF.

This clonotype was picked up a small number of times. The chain combines TRBV5-1 with TRBJ2-5; D is perhaps TRBD1 or TRBD2 (6 bases each). Trimming removed 0 bases from V and 5 bases from J, with 17 bases in between. Germline CDR1 SGHRS, CDR2 YFSETQ. The CDR3 is made up of 16 amino acids. CDR3 sequence (DNA): TGCGCCAGCAGCTTGGTTGGGGGGCGCTTATCGGAGACCCAGTACTTC. Translated: CASSLVGGRLSETQYF. Drawing the rest from reference TRBV5-1 and TRBJ2-5, the complete variable domain is KAGVTQTPRYLIKTRGQQVTLSCSPISGHRSVSWYQQTPGQGLQFLFEYFSETQRNKGNFPGRFSGRQFSNSRSEMNVSTLELGDSALYLCASSLVGGRLSETQYFGPGTRLLVL.

The chain links TRBV27 to TRBJ2-7; D gene unclear. CDR3 size: 14 residues. Trimming pared 5 bases from V and 1 base from J, leaving 12 bases between. The germline V gene encodes CDR1 MNHEY and CDR2 SMNVEV (reference sequence). For the CDR3, the DNA is TGTGCCAGCAGTCCTAATATCGCGTCCTACGAGCAGTACTTC. Amino acids: CASSPNIASYEQYF.

Turning to this clonotype: A clone one base away is much larger, so this may be a read error. The chain uses TRBV5-1 and TRBJ2-4; no firm D call. This CDR3 is 15 amino acids long. The germline CDR1 and CDR2 sequences are SGHRS and YFSETQ. The CDR3 DNA follows: TGCGCCAGCAGCTTGGCCGACCGAACCAAAAACTTTCAGTACTTC. Translation gives CASSLADRTKNFQYF.

This clonotype was detected only a few times. The V gene is TRBV10-2, the J gene TRBJ1-5; maybe TRBD1 (5 bases). The germline gives CDR1 WSHSY, CDR2 SAAADI. Trimming took 0 bases from V and 5 from J, leaving 8 bases between them. The CDR3 is 14 amino acids. The CDR3 region has the DNA TGCGCCAGCAGTGAGTCGGGGGGGTATCAGCCCCAGCATTTT. Translation gives CASSESGGYQPQHF.

As regards this clonotype: Possible read error: a much larger clone is one base away. The J gene is TRBJ2-7, the V gene TRBV28, with TRBD1 matching over 7 bases. In germline, CDR1 is MDHEN, CDR2 SYDVKM. The CDR3 consists of 12 residues. This CDR3 reads CASLGQTYERYF. CDR3 nucleotide sequence: TGTGCCAGCCTGGGACAGACCTACGAGCGGTACTTC.